What follows are 7 T cell receptor beta chains derived from one specimen sequenced in a study of T cell changes during pregnancy in multiple sclerosis. Sequencing used immunoSEQ multiplex PCR; TCRdb keeps in-frame clones, though not all of them. The sample has about 81,000 clones; about 95% are singletons. The sequencing used peripheral blood, collected in the third trimester of pregnancy. These receptors all come from a female donor with multiple sclerosis, enrolled in a pregnancy study.

The chain has TRBV6-6 and TRBJ2-3, with TRBD1 identical over 8 bases. The V gene end was trimmed by 5 bases and the J gene end by 4 bases; junction bases not matched to a gene: 5. Germline V CDR1 and CDR2: MNHNY, SVGAGI (reference sequence). The CDR3 runs 14 residues. The CDR3 loop reads CASSADRGSDTQYF. The CDR3 coding sequence is TGTGCCAGCAGTGCAGACAGGGGTTCAGATACGCAGTATTTT.

This clone has a handful of counts. The rearrangement uses TRBV7-3 and TRBJ2-5, with a weak D call TRBD2 (7 bases). Per the germline V gene, CDR1 is SGHTA and CDR2 is FQGTGA. The CDR3 has 15 amino acids. The V end was cut by 5 bases, the J end by 2 bases, with 15 bases between. The DNA for the CDR3 is TGTGCCAGCAGCCAAGGGGGGGGGCCTCAAGAGACCCAGTACTTC. It codes for CASSQGGGPQETQYF.

The chain employs TRBV29-1 and TRBJ2-5; 8 bases map to TRBD1. Germline V gene lookup returns CDR1 SQVTM and CDR2 ANQGSEA. With 7 bases clipped from V and 4 bases from J, the junction kept 8 bases outside the gene matches. The CDR3 is made up of 13 amino acids. CDR3 DNA sequence: TGCAGCGCTCAGGGGGCAAGGCGAGAGACCCAGTACTTC. This gives the protein CSAQGARRETQYF.

This clone was seen only once. The CDR3 sequence is CASSGGSSGGYTF. CDR3 DNA sequence: TGTGCCAGCAGCGGCGGGAGTTCGGGGGGCTACACCTTC. The chain carries TRBV5-6 and TRBJ1-2; no reliable D call. The germline gives CDR1 SGHDT, CDR2 YYEEEE. The CDR3 runs to 13 residues. Trimming pared 4 bases from V and 8 bases from J, leaving 15 bases between.

The chain joins TRBV18 to TRBJ1-6; D gene uncertain. The CDR3 loop spans 19 amino acids. Germline-derived CDR1 and CDR2 are KGHSH and LQKENI. The V gene lost 5 bases and the J gene lost 0 bases, with 20 bases spanning the gap. The CDR3 is CASSIRWRQQSSYNSPLHF. CDR3 in DNA: TGTGCCAGCTCAATTAGGTGGAGGCAGCAGAGCTCCTATAATTCACCCCTCCACTTT.

The chain couples TRBV7-3 to TRBJ2-2, with 8 positions matching TRBD2. J was trimmed by 6 bases and V by 4 bases; bases with no gene match: 4. Germline V CDR1 and CDR2: SGHTA, FQGTGA. The CDR3 loop spans 14 amino acids. The CDR3 bases are TGTGCCAGCAGCTCTAGCGGGTTCGCCGGGGAGCTGTTTTTT. It is translated as CASSSSGFAGELFF.

This CDR3 is CASRRDGGANQPQHF. The CDR3 DNA is TGTGCCAGCAGGCGGGACGGGGGGGCGAATCAGCCCCAGCATTTT. The rearrangement joins TRBV2 to TRBJ1-5, with D perhaps matching TRBD1 (6 bases). Trimming stripped 6 bases from V and 4 bases from J, with 16 bases between. CDR1 and CDR2 (germline): SNHLY, FYNNEI. The CDR3 extends over 15 amino acids.